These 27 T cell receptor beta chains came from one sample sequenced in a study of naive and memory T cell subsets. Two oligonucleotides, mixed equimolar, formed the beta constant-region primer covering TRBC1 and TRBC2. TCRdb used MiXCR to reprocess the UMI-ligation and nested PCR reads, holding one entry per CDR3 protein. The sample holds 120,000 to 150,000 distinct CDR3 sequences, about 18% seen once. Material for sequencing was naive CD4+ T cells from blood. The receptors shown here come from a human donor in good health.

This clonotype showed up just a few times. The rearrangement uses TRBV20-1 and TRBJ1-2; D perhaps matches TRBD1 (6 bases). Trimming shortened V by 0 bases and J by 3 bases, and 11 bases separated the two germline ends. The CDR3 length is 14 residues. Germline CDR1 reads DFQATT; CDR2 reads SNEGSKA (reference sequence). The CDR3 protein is CSARDEGGYYGYTF. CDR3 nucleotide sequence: TGCAGTGCTAGAGATGAAGGGGGGTACTATGGCTACACCTTC.

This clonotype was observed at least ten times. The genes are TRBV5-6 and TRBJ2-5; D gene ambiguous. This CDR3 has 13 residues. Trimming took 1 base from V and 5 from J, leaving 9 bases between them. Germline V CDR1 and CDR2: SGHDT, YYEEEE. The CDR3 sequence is CASSLSSGETQYF. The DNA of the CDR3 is TGTGCCAGCAGCTTGTCCAGTGGTGAGACCCAGTACTTC.

Written as DNA, the CDR3 is TGTGCCAGCAGCCCCACGTCACTACCGTACCAAGAGACCCAGTACTTC. Translated, it gives CASSPTSLPYQETQYF. The chain has TRBV11-2 and TRBJ2-5; D is unresolved. CDR1 SGHAT and CDR2 FQNNGV come from the germline V gene. The CDR3 covers 16 residues. Trimming removed 5 bases from V and 0 bases from J, with 16 bases in between. The full variable domain, its missing parts supplied by reference TRBV11-2 and TRBJ2-5, is EAGVAQSPRYKIIEKRQSVAFWCNPISGHATLYWYQQILGQGPKLLIQFQNNGVVDDSQLPKDRFSAERLKGVDSTLKIQPAKLEDSAVYLCASSPTSLPYQETQYFGPGTRLLVL.

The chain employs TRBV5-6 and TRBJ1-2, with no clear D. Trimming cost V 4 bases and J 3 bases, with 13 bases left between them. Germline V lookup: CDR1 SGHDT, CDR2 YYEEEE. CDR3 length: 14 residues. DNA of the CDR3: TGTGCCAGCAGCCAGATGACTTTGGACTATGGCTACACCTTC. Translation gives CASSQMTLDYGYTF.

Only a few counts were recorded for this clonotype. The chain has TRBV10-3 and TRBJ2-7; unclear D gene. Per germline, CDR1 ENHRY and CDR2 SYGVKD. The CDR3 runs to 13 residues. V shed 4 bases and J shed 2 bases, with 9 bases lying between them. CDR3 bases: TGTGCCATCAGTGTGTTAGCCGCCTACGAGCAGTACTTC. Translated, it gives CAISVLAAYEQYF.

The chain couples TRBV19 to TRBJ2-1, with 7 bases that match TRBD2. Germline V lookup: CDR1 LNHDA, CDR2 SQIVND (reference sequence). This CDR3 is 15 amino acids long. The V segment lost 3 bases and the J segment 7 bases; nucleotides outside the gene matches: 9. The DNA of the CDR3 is TGTGCCAGTAGTATTCGGGGGGAGGGCCGTAATGAGCAGTTCTTC. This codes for CASSIRGEGRNEQFF. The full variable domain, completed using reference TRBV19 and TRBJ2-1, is DGGITQSPKYLFRKEGQNVTLSCEQNLNHDAMYWYRQDPGQGLRLIYYSQIVNDFQKGDIAEGYSVSREKKESFPLTVTSAQKNPTAFYLCASSIRGEGRNEQFFGPGTRLTVL.

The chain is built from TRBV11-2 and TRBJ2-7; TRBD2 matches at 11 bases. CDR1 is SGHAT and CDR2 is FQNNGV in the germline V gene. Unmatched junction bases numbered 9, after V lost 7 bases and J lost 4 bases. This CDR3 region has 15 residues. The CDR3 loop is CASKALAGGPYEQYF. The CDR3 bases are TGTGCCAGCAAAGCGTTAGCGGGAGGGCCGTACGAGCAGTACTTC.

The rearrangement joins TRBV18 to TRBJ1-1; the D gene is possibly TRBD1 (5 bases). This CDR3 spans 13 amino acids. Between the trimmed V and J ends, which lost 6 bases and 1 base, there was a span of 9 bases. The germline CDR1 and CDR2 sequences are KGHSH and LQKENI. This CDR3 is CASSAGSNTEAFF. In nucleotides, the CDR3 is TGTGCCAGCTCGGCAGGGTCGAACACTGAAGCTTTCTTT. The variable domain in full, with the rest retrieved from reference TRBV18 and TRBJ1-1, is NAGVMQNPRHLVRRRGQEARLRCSPMKGHSHVYWYRQLPEEGLKFMVYLQKENIIDESGMPKERFSAEFPKEGPSILRIQQVVRGDSAAYFCASSAGSNTEAFFGQGTRLTVV.

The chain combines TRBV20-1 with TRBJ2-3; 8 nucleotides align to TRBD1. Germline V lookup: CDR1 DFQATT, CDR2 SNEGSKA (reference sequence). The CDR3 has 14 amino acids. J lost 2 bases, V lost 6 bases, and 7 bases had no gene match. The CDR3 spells CSAHETGVTDTQYF. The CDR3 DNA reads TGCAGTGCCCATGAGACAGGGGTCACAGATACGCAGTATTTT.

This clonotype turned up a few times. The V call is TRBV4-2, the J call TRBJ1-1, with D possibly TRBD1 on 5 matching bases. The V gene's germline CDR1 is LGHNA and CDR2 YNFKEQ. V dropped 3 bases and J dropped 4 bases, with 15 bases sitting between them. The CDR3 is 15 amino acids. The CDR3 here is CASSQQQGDGTEAFF. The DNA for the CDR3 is TGTGCCAGCAGCCAGCAGCAGGGTGACGGCACTGAAGCTTTCTTT.

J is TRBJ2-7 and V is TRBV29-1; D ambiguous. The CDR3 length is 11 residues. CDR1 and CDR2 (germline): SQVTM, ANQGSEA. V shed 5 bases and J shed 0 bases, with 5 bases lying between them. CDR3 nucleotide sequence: TGCAGCGTTTTAAGCTCCTACGAGCAGTACTTC. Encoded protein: CSVLSSYEQYF.

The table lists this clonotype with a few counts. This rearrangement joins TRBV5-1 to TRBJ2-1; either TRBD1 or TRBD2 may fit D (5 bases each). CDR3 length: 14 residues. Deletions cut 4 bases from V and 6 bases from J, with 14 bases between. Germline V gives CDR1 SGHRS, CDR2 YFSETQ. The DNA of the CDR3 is TGCGCCAGCAGCCGGGACCCACCCTCCAATGAGCAGTTCTTC. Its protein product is CASSRDPPSNEQFF.

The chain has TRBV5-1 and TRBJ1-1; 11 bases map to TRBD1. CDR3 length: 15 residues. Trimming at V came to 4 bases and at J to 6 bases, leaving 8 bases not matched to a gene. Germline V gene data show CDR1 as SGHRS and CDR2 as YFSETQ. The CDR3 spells CASSPRTGGLSEAFF. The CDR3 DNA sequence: TGCGCCAGCAGCCCGAGGACAGGGGGCTTATCTGAAGCTTTCTTT.

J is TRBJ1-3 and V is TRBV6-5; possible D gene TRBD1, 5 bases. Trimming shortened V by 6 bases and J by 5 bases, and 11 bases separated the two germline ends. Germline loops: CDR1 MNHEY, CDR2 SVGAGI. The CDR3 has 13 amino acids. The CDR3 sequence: CASRVTERNTIYF. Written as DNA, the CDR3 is TGTGCCAGCAGAGTGACAGAACGAAACACCATATATTTT.

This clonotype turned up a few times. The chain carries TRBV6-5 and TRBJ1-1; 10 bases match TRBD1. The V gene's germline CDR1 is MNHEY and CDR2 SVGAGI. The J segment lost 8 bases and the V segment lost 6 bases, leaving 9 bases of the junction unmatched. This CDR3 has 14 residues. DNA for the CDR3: TGTGCCAGCAGCACTCCGGGACAGGGGTCAGAAGCTTTCTTT. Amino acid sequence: CASSTPGQGSEAFF.

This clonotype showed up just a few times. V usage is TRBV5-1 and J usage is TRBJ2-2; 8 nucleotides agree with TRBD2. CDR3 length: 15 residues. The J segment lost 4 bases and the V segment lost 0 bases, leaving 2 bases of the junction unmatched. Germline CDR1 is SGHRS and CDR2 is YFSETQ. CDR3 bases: TGCGCCAGCAGCTTGGGCAGCGGGAGCACCGGGGAGCTGTTTTTT. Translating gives CASSLGSGSTGELFF.

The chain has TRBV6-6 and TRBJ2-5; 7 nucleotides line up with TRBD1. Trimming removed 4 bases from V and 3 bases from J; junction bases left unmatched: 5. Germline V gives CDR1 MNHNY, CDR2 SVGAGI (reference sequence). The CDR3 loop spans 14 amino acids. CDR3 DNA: TGTGCCAGCAGTTCCGGACAGGTTAAAGAGACCCAGTACTTC. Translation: CASSSGQVKETQYF.

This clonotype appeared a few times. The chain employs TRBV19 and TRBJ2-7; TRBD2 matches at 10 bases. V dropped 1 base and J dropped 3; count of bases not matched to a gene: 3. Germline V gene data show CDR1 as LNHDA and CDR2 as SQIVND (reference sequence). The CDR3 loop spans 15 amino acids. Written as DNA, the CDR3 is TGTGCCAGTAGTATAGCCGGGACTAGCGTCTACGAGCAGTACTTC. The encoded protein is CASSIAGTSVYEQYF. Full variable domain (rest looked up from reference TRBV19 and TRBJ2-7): DGGITQSPKYLFRKEGQNVTLSCEQNLNHDAMYWYRQDPGQGLRLIYYSQIVNDFQKGDIAEGYSVSREKKESFPLTVTSAQKNPTAFYLCASSIAGTSVYEQYFGPGTRLTVT.

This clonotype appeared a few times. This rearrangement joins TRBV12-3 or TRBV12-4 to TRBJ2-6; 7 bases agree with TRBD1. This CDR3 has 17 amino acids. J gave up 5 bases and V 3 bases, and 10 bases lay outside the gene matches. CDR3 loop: CASSFGRGRGWANVLTF. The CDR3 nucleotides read TGTGCCAGCAGTTTCGGCCGGGGCAGGGGGTGGGCCAACGTCCTGACTTTC.

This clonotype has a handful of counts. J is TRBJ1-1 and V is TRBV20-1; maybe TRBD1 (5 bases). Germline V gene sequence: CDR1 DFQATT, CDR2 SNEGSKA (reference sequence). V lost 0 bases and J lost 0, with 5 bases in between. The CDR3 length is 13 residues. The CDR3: CSARDRVNTEAFF. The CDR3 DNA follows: TGCAGTGCTAGAGACAGGGTGAACACTGAAGCTTTCTTT.

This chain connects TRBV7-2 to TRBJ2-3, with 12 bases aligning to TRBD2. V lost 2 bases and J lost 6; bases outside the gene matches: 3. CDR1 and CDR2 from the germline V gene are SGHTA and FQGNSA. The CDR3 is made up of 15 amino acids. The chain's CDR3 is CASSLRLAGGDTQYF. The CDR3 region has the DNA TGTGCCAGCAGCTTACGCCTAGCGGGAGGGGATACGCAGTATTTT. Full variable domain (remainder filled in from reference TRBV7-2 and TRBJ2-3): GAGVSQSPSNKVTEKGKDVELRCDPISGHTALYWYRQSLGQGLEFLIYFQGNSAPDKSGLPSDRFSAERTGGSVSTLTIQRTQQEDSAVYLCASSLRLAGGDTQYFGPGTRLTVL.

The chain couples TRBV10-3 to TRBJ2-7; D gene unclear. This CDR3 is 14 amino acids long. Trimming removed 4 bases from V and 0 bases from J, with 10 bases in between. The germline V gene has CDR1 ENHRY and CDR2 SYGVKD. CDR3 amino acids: CAISGQDLSYEQYF. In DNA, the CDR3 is TGTGCCATCAGTGGGCAGGATCTCTCCTACGAGCAGTACTTC.

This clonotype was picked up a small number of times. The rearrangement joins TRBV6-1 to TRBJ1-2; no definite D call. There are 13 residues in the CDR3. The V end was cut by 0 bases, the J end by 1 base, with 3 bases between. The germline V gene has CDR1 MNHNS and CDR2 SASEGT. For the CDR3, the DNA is TGTGCCAGCAGTGAAGCTGTTAACTATGGCTACACCTTC. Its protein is CASSEAVNYGYTF.

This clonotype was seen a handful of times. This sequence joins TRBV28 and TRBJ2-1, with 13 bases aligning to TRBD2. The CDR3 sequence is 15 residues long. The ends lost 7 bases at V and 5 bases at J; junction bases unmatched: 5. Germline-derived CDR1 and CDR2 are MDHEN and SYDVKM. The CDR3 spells CASISGLAGHNEQFF. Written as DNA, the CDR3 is TGTGCCAGCATCTCGGGACTAGCGGGACACAATGAGCAGTTCTTC. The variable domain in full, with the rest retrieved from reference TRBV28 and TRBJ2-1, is DVKVTQSSRYLVKRTGEKVFLECVQDMDHENMFWYRQDPGLGLRLIYFSYDVKMKEKGDIPEGYSVSREKKERFSLILESASTNQTSMYLCASISGLAGHNEQFFGPGTRLTVL.

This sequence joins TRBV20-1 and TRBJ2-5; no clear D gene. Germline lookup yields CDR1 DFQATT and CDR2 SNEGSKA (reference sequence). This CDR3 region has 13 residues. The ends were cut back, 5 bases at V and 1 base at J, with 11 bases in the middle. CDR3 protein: CSARYSIQETQYF. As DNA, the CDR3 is TGCAGTGCTCGGTATTCTATCCAAGAGACCCAGTACTTC.

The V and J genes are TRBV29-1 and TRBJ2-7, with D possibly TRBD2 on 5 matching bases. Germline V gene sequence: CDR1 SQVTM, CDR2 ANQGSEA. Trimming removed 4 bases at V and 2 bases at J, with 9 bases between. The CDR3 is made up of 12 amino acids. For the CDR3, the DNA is TGCAGCGTTGTGAGCGGAACCTACGAGCAGTACTTC. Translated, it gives CSVVSGTYEQYF.

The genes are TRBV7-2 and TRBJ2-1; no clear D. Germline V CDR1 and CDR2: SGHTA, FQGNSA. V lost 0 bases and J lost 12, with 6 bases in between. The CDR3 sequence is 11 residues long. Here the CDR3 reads CASSLARRQFF. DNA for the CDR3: TGTGCCAGCAGCTTAGCGCGCAGGCAGTTCTTC.